This T cell receptor beta chain was captured by sequencing in a study of blood T cell repertoires in COVID-19. About the study: Both acute and convalescent COVID-19 samples were obtained from the United States, Italy and Spain. T cells, B-cell-depleted T cells, or PBMCs provided the cDNA or gDNA that served as material.

This CDR3 is 15 amino acids long. Germline CDR1 LNHDA, CDR2 SQIVND (reference sequence). V was pared by 10 bases and J by 3 bases, with 10 bases of the junction left unmatched. In the original workflow: Amplification from reference gene primers served as the basis for estimated nucleated cell counts. TCRdb's copy holds only in-frame clones and misses some; the assay was immunoSEQ multiplex PCR. D and trimming come from the DNA, and the V and J calls and clone size come from that table. Of 250,000 to 350,000 clones listed, about 90% were seen once; the top ten hold about 2.2%. This clone was counted a few times.

Sequenced: peripheral blood. The V gene is TRBV19, the J gene TRBJ2-1, with 9 nucleotides matching TRBD1. The TCR sequence derives from a woman aged 45-65 years who had recovered from COVID-19. The CDR3 here is CATLYRGQGYNEQFF. The DNA of the CDR3 is TGTGCCACCCTCTATCGGGGACAGGGCTACAATGAGCAGTTCTTC.